Detailed here is one T cell receptor beta chain. Its antigen is currently not known. No base quality values were provided; no much bigger clone lies one nucleotide off. Participants in the prospective study were aged roughly 18 to 100 years, lived in about two dozen United States geographic areas, and enrolled through a virtual design. In the prospective study, cohorts were assigned on the basis of participant-reported clinical history obtained from a screening survey and a study questionnaire. Each participant in the prospective study had whole blood, serum and a nasopharyngeal or oropharyngeal swab collected by mobile phlebotomists. Participants in the prospective study had the option to provide additional blood draws and questionnaires over a roughly 2-month period. Prospective study blood samples were shipped either frozen or at room temperature before DNA extraction. Looking up the germline V gene (reference sequence) yields CDR1 SEHNR and CDR2 FQNEAQ. The CDR3 numbers 16 residues from cysteine through phenylalanine. Only the CDR3 DNA stays, 48 bases, in frame from base 1. The junction shows trimming of 2 bases on V and 6 bases on J, and the gene matches do not reach 10 bases of it.

TCRbeta CDR3 regions were amplified from genomic DNA using the immunoSEQ Assay, a bias-controlled multiplex PCR. On the study's bioinformatics: Within the assay, amplification of reference gene primers was used to estimate how many nucleated cells each sample contained. To quantify the absolute abundance of each unique TCRbeta CDR3 rearrangement, sequence reads were collapsed and filtered. Productive Simpson clonality was computed per sample as the square root of Simpson's diversity index over productive rearrangements. The table comes from immuneACCESS by way of TCRdb, which keeps in-frame sequences with V and J called. Part of the clones is missing from these tables; in studies checked, under half for an unresolved V gene and the rest for unknown reasons. From that table come the V and J calls and clone size; the DNA was used to work out D and trimming. Recorded for this sample are 200,000 or so clones; about 84% of them occurred a single time. 7.4% of the sample rests with the top ten.

This record belongs to a study of blood T cell repertoires in COVID-19 (TCRdb year 2020). Regarding the research as a whole: Samples covering the acute and convalescent phases of COVID-19 were provided by collaborators in the United States, Italy and Spain. The material from the prospective study consisted of cDNA or gDNA derived from T cells, B-cell-depleted T cells, or PBMCs. The repertoires were made available in a free public database intended to serve as a resource for research on the immune response to SARS-CoV-2. The dataset comprised deeply sampled blood TCRbeta repertoires from subjects exposed to, actively infected with, or recovered from COVID-19. Sample metadata almost always included a de-identified subject ID, COVID-19 status, age in years and sex. Where HLA class I and class II types were available, the types were taken from metadata supplied by the sample provider, not from assay-based typing. Samples were obtained from the ongoing ImmuneRACE study (first 160 participants) and from some 1,300 subjects provided by 6 global collaborators. Overall results and qualifications from the work: How much clinical and demographic metadata was included differed by source and by participant, and the metadata was provided uncurated.

The source of this sequence is a woman between 40 and 50 years old with acute COVID-19. The sample consisted of PBMCs or T cells enriched from blood (not recorded which). The rearrangement combines TRBV7-9 with TRBJ1-2; 9 of the junction bases match TRBD1. At the DNA level, the sequence is TGTGCCAGCAGCTTAAGCCCGGGACAGGGCTCCCATGGCTACACCTTC. Translated, it gives CASSLSPGQGSHGYTF. This CDR3, with the reference TRBV7-9 and TRBJ1-2 proteins standing in past its ends, gives the full variable domain DTGVSQNPRHKITKRGQNVTFRCDPISEHNRLYWYRQTLGQGPEFLTYFQNEAQLEKSRLLSDRFSAERPKGSFSTLEIQRTEQGDSAMYLCASSLSPGQGSHGYTFGSGTRLTVV.